This T cell receptor beta chain is from a study of beta chain features in type 1 diabetes. cDNA synthesis used the whole RNA isolate, giving expressed TCRB sequences. The method was immunoSEQ multiplex PCR; TCRdb's version includes in-frame clones alone and lacks a portion of them. The sample lists 150,000 or so clones; just over 9% were seen once. The study, taken as a whole, reports: In patients and controls equally, PCR might favor templates that are shorter. In all four CD4+ subsets, TCRB CDR3 length was significantly, moderately reduced in type 1 diabetes.

The single heparinised draw taken from each donor contained roughly 110 mL of blood on average. Using CD45RO/CCR7/CD25/CD127/CD95/CD27, CD4+ naive, central memory, regulatory and stem cell-like memory cells were sorted. This clone has just a few counts. The antigen remains undetermined. The CDR3 runs 15 residues. V was clipped by 2 bases and J by 10 bases, with 15 bases between them. CDR1 and CDR2 from the germline V gene are MNHEY and SMNVEV (reference sequence). The source is a man aged 18 to 35 in good health. The rearrangement uses TRBV27 and TRBJ1-6; D call uncertain. Source material: central memory CD4+ T cells from blood. The chain's CDR3 is CASSLGQRNQSPLHF. The DNA of the CDR3 is TGTGCCAGCAGTTTAGGGCAGAGAAACCAATCACCCCTCCACTTT.